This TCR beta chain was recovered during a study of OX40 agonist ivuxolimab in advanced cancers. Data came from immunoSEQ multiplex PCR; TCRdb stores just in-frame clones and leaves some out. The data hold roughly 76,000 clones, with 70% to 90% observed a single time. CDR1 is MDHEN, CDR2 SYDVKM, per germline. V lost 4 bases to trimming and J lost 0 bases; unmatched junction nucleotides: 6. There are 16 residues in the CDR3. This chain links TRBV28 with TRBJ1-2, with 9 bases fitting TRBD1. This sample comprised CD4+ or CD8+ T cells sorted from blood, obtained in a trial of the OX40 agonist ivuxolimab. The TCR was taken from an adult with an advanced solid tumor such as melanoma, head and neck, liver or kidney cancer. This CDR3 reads CASSSVRTGANYGYTF. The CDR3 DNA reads TGTGCCAGCAGTTCAGTCCGGACAGGGGCTAACTATGGCTACACCTTC.